Following are 5 T cell receptor beta chains from one sample sequenced in a study of vaccination effects on CD4 cells after COVID-19. Their specific antigens are unknown. Viral peptide pool expansion of antigen-specific CD4+ T cells preceded sequencing in the ViraFEST assay. Following an approximately 9-day culture, CD4+ T cells were purified. Vaccine recipients, nucleocapsid antibody negative, had no prior SARS-CoV-2 infection. Clones were sequenced by immunoSEQ multiplex PCR, and TCRdb holds only the in-frame ones, with some missing. The sample has tens of thousands of clones, approximately 76% seen once. Sequences were derived from CD4+ T cells from PBMCs cultured with HCoV-NL63 spike peptides, sampled before COVID-19 vaccination. These TCRs come from a human donor who received a COVID-19 vaccine.

The J gene is TRBJ2-5, the V gene TRBV12-3 or TRBV12-4, with D uncertain. Trimming removed 7 bases at V and 5 bases at J, with 8 bases between. CDR3 length: 11 amino acids. The CDR3 DNA follows: TGTGCCAGCAAAGTCGGGGAGACCCAGTACTTC. Encoded protein: CASKVGETQYF.

This clone was recorded only once. The same CDR3 also results from other DNA sequences found in this sample. The CDR3 loop reads CASSPPGRVRGYTF. The CDR3, as DNA: TGTGCCAGCTCACCACCGGGCAGGGTCCGAGGCTACACCTTC. The V and J genes are TRBV18 and TRBJ1-2; a weak D match, TRBD1 (5 bases). CDR1 and CDR2 from the germline V gene are KGHSH and LQKENI. CDR3 length equals 14 residues. Deletions cut 0 bases from V and 8 bases from J, with 13 bases between.

This clone has a handful of counts. The CDR3 coding sequence is TGTGCCAGCAGCCAGGATCCCGGACAGATTCCTAATTCACCCCTCCACTTT. Translated: CASSQDPGQIPNSPLHF. The rearrangement uses TRBV4-2 and TRBJ1-6; D perhaps matches TRBD1 (6 bases). The germline CDR1 and CDR2 sequences are LGHNA and YNFKEQ. Trimming took off 3 bases at V and 6 bases at J, with 18 bases between the two ends. The CDR3 runs to 17 residues.

This clone was seen a few times. This rearrangement joins TRBV4-2 to TRBJ2-3; TRBD1 aligns across 9 bases. The CDR3 is 18 residues long. CDR1 is LGHNA and CDR2 is YNFKEQ in the germline V gene. With V trimmed by 1 base and J by 6 bases, 14 bases remained unmatched. CDR3 sequence (DNA): TGTGCCAGCAGCCAAGTAGGTGGGGGACAGGGTTATTTGGATACGCAGTATTTT. It translates to CASSQVGGGQGYLDTQYF.

This clone was picked up a small number of times. The chain recombines TRBV5-1 with TRBJ2-2; a weak D match, TRBD2 (5 bases). The germline V gene encodes CDR1 SGHRS and CDR2 YFSETQ. The CDR3 runs 15 residues. The ends were cut back, 4 bases at V and 4 bases at J, with 14 bases in the middle. The CDR3 DNA is TGCGCCAGCAGCCCCAGTCGGGGAGCCACCGGGGAGCTGTTTTTT. This codes for CASSPSRGATGELFF.